Detailed here is one T cell receptor beta chain. The sample is drawn from a study of blood T cell repertoires in COVID-19. Study context: Spain, Italy and the United States supplied samples that represented acute and convalescent COVID-19. T cells, B-cell-depleted T cells, or PBMCs supplied cDNA or gDNA.

In germline, CDR1 is MDHEN, CDR2 SYDVKM. Trimming removed 2 bases from V and 8 bases from J; junction bases left unmatched: 8. The CDR3 consists of 14 residues. The authors' processing: Amplifying reference gene primers gave estimates of nucleated cell counts. Measured with immunoSEQ multiplex PCR; TCRdb has only the in-frame clones, and not every one. V and J calls and clone size come straight from that table; D and trimming were deduced from the DNA. Among approximately 280,000 clones listed, around nine tenths were seen once. The rearrangement links TRBV28 to TRBJ1-2; 7 bases are a match to TRBD1. Sequenced material: peripheral blood. The sequence came from a man aged 35 to 55 with acute or convalescent COVID-19. The CDR3 region has the DNA TGTGCCAGCAGTTTAACAGGGGCGATAGCCGGCTACACCTTC. It yields the protein CASSLTGAIAGYTF.